This T cell receptor beta chain was sequenced during a study of regulatory T cells in long-lasting Graves disease. The wider study: Prior antithyroid drug treatment in newly diagnosed Graves' patients lasted under 3 months.

Time point indicated: newly diagnosed GD, antithyroid drugs for less than 3 months. Scientists built the TCR library using RNA that was extracted from PBMCs. In its sample, this clonotype was seen many times. Trimming took 6 bases from V and 2 from J, leaving 15 bases between them. The CDR3 extends over 15 amino acids. In building TCR beta libraries, iRepertoire HTBI primers were used together with Arm-PCR of CDR3 regions. TCRdb re-called the multiplex PCR reads with MiXCR, one entry per CDR3 protein. The sample holds a few hundred thousand distinct CDR3 sequences, around 16% seen once. These same records also appear under a second study, on T cells in Graves' hyperthyroidism and ophthalmopathy.

The chain couples TRBV12-3 or TRBV12-4 to TRBJ2-3; a weak D match, TRBD1 (6 bases). The clonotype originates from a woman aged 40 to 50 with Graves disease. The starting material was peripheral blood mononuclear cells (PBMCs), obtained at new diagnosis, from a patient treated with antithyroid drugs. CDR3 region: CASSSGTFNTDTQYF. DNA for the CDR3: TGTGCCAGCAGCTCCGGGACATTTAACACAGATACGCAGTATTTT.